The 2 T cell receptor beta chains below all came from one sample that was sequenced in a study of shared clonotypes between healthy human individuals. The repertoire was sequenced with immunoSEQ multiplex PCR; TCRdb's copy has only in-frame clones and lacks some. The profile covers over a million clones, with more than 75% appearing a single time and under 0.65% taken by the ten largest. The sample taken for sequencing was memory CD4+ T cells from PBMCs. Regarding subset: CD45RA-negative fraction. These receptors all stem from a man between 18 and 35 years old in good health. Some clones in this sample may be carry-over from other donors' samples.

The V gene is TRBV7-9, the J gene TRBJ1-2; D gene unclear. CDR1 and CDR2 from the germline V gene are SEHNR and FQNEAQ (reference sequence). This CDR3 is built from 16 residues. V lost 5 bases, J lost 2 bases, and 18 bases lay in between. The CDR3 reads CASSHTGGHQNYGYTF. CDR3 nucleotide sequence: TGTGCCAGCAGCCATACCGGAGGGCACCAGAACTATGGCTACACCTTC. The full variable domain, completed using reference TRBV7-9 and TRBJ1-2, is DTGVSQNPRHKITKRGQNVTFRCDPISEHNRLYWYRQTLGQGPEFLTYFQNEAQLEKSRLLSDRFSAERPKGSFSTLEIQRTEQGDSAMYLCASSHTGGHQNYGYTFGSGTRLTVV.

The chain has TRBV18 and TRBJ1-2; D is possibly TRBD1 (5 bases). V lost 0 bases and J 3 bases, leaving 14 bases between the germline ends. CDR1 is KGHSH, CDR2 LQKENI, per germline. The CDR3 contains 16 residues. Here the CDR3 reads CASSPPGLQEDYGYTF. In nucleotides, the CDR3 is TGTGCCAGCTCACCACCTGGACTACAGGAGGACTATGGCTACACCTTC. Full variable domain (missing parts from reference TRBV18 and TRBJ1-2): NAGVMQNPRHLVRRRGQEARLRCSPMKGHSHVYWYRQLPEEGLKFMVYLQKENIIDESGMPKERFSAEFPKEGPSILRIQQVVRGDSAAYFCASSPPGLQEDYGYTFGSGTRLTVV.